What follows describes a single T cell receptor (beta chain). Its antigen is still unknown. The junction and the germline gene differ at one end; a read error may be behind it. A second PCR of roughly 6 to 12 cycles used a sample-barcoded 5' primer and a J-beta primer mix. TCRdb processed the 5' RACE reads anew with MiXCR; each CDR3 protein has one entry. The sample has over 1.5 million distinct CDR3 sequences; 49% are singletons. This CDR3 spans 16 amino acids. CDR1 is SGHRS and CDR2 is YFSETQ in the germline V gene. This entry is derived from a study of blood T cells in healthy people across ages. Whole-study results and caveats: Donor CMV status, an unknown factor, possibly confounded changes in expanded clonotypes.

This sequence joins TRBV5-1 and TRBJ2-1; possibly TRBD2 for D (6 bases). Sequences were obtained from blood. This TCR derives from a woman in her 40s in good health. CDR3 DNA: TGCGCCAGCGGCTTGGAGGGGTGGAGCTCCTACAATGAGCAGTTCTTC. It translates to CASGLEGWSSYNEQFF.